Following are 20 T cell receptor beta chains from one sample sequenced in a study of blood T cell repertoires in COVID-19 (dated by TCRdb to the early 2020s). Receptor libraries were prepared by the immunoSEQ multiplex PCR assay. TCRdb re-hosts the immuneACCESS table, in-frame sequences only. Its copies lack some clones; in the studies checked, an unresolved V gene accounts for under half of them, and the cause for the rest is not known. The sample table contains over 45,000 clones; only one count was recorded for almost 85% of them. The ten largest clones capture more than 9.5% of the sample. The specimen sequenced was peripheral blood. The receptors were sampled from a human donor in a cohort sampled during active COVID-19.

The rearrangement links TRBV6-1 to TRBJ2-3; D not certain. Trimming took off 3 bases at V and 6 bases at J, with 4 bases between the two ends. CDR1 and CDR2 (germline): MNHNS, SASEGT. The CDR3 is made up of 11 amino acids. The CDR3 loop is CASSDLDTQYF. The CDR3 DNA sequence: TGTGCCAGCAGTGACCTTGATACGCAGTATTTT.

The chain has TRBV19 and TRBJ2-5, with 7 bases aligning to TRBD1. From germline, CDR1 is LNHDA and CDR2 SQIVND (reference sequence). V shed 3 bases, J shed 1 base, and the junction held 8 bases outside the gene matches. The CDR3 extends over 16 amino acids. CDR3 sequence (DNA): TGTGCCAGTAGTATCGCCAGGGGGTCTTCCCAAGAGACCCAGTACTTC. It translates to CASSIARGSSQETQYF.

This chain uses TRBV2 with TRBJ2-3, with 10 bases that match TRBD1. Germline CDR1 is SNHLY and CDR2 is FYNNEI. The CDR3 length is 16 residues. V dropped 5 bases and J dropped 1; count of bases not matched to a gene: 6. DNA for the CDR3: TGTGCCAGCAGTCAGTCCGGGACAGGGGGCACAGATACGCAGTATTTT. It yields the protein CASSQSGTGGTDTQYF.

This chain connects TRBV7-9 to TRBJ2-1, with 14 bases that match TRBD2. V was pared by 7 bases and J by 1 base, with 12 bases of the junction left unmatched. This CDR3 spans 19 amino acids. Germline-derived CDR1 and CDR2 are SEHNR and FQNEAQ (reference sequence). The CDR3 here is CASTLRGLAGVQSYNEQFF. The CDR3 DNA follows: TGTGCCAGCACCCTTAGGGGACTAGCGGGAGTACAGTCCTACAATGAGCAGTTCTTC. The whole variable domain, filled in from reference TRBV7-9 and TRBJ2-1, reads DTGVSQNPRHKITKRGQNVTFRCDPISEHNRLYWYRQTLGQGPEFLTYFQNEAQLEKSRLLSDRFSAERPKGSFSTLEIQRTEQGDSAMYLCASTLRGLAGVQSYNEQFFGPGTRLTVL.

The rearrangement uses TRBV5-1 and TRBJ2-7; 11 bases align to TRBD2. Germline trimming cut 4 bases from V and 9 bases from J; bases unmatched to any gene: 18. This CDR3 region has 17 residues. Germline lookup yields CDR1 SGHRS and CDR2 YFSETQ. CDR3 sequence (DNA): TGCGCCAGCAGCGCCGGGACAGTAGATAGCGGGAGGGCCGCGCAGTACTTC. Protein product: CASSAGTVDSGRAAQYF.

The chain links TRBV6-5 to TRBJ2-7; tentative D call: TRBD2 (6 bases). Per the germline V gene, CDR1 is MNHEY and CDR2 is SVGAGI. This CDR3 is built from 14 residues. V was shortened by 7 bases and J by 2 bases, with 15 bases between the two germline ends. CDR3: CASTGGWAPYEQYF. The CDR3 coding sequence is TGTGCCAGCACCGGAGGGTGGGCCCCCTACGAGCAGTACTTC.

This clone came up a few times. The gene calls are TRBV2 and TRBJ1-1, with D maybe TRBD1 (6 bases). The germline V gene encodes CDR1 SNHLY and CDR2 FYNNEI. The CDR3 has 13 residues. V was cut by 8 bases and J by 5 bases, with 15 bases left in between. DNA for the CDR3: TGTGCCAGCGAAACACAGGGAGAGACTGAAGCTTTCTTT. This codes for CASETQGETEAFF.

The chain links TRBV7-9 to TRBJ2-7; 10 bases agree with TRBD2. The germline V gene has CDR1 SEHNR and CDR2 FQNEAQ (reference sequence). Trimming cost V 1 base and J 2 bases; bases outside gene matches: 5. CDR3 length: 16 residues. The DNA for the CDR3 is TGTGCCAGCAGCTTAGGGAGCGGGAGGGCTCCCTACGAGCAGTACTTC. Its protein product is CASSLGSGRAPYEQYF.

The chain links TRBV4-3 to TRBJ2-7; a weak D match, TRBD1 (6 bases). V was trimmed by 2 bases and J by 2 bases, leaving 10 bases between them. The length of the CDR3 is 14 residues. In germline, CDR1 is LGHNA, CDR2 YSLEER. CDR3 in amino acids: CASSQRPGAYEQYF. In DNA, the CDR3 is TGCGCCAGCAGCCAACGGCCAGGGGCCTACGAGCAGTACTTC.

The chain couples TRBV15 to TRBJ2-5; the match to TRBD2 covers 7 bases. J lost 4 bases, V lost 0 bases, and 11 bases had no gene match. The germline V gene has CDR1 LNHNV and CDR2 YYDKDF (reference sequence). The CDR3 consists of 17 residues. CDR3 nucleotide sequence: TGTGCCACCAGCAGAGATACCCTAAGGGAGGGTGTAGAGACCCAGTACTTC. This codes for CATSRDTLREGVETQYF.

V usage is TRBV4-1 and J usage is TRBJ2-4; 8 bases line up with TRBD1. Trimming removed 1 base from V and 6 bases from J; junction bases left unmatched: 2. Germline CDR1 and CDR2: MGHRA and YSYEKL. There are 14 residues in the CDR3. The CDR3 protein is CASSQGQGANIQYF. CDR3 DNA sequence: TGCGCCAGCAGCCAAGGCCAGGGGGCAAACATTCAGTACTTC.

The chain joins TRBV11-2 to TRBJ2-3; D uncertain. V dropped 5 bases and J dropped 6 bases, with 9 bases sitting between them. Germline assignment: CDR1 SGHAT and CDR2 FQNNGV. CDR3 size: 12 residues. In DNA form, the CDR3 reads TGTGCCAGCAGCCCCCGTTTGGATACGCAGTATTTT. Translation: CASSPRLDTQYF.

The J gene is TRBJ2-3, the V gene TRBV18; TRBD2 aligns across 8 bases. With V trimmed by 3 bases and J by 0 bases, 14 bases remained unmatched. From germline, CDR1 is KGHSH and CDR2 LQKENI. The length of the CDR3 is 19 residues. This CDR3 is CASSPRGLASISSTDTQYF. The CDR3 bases are TGTGCCAGCTCACCCCGCGGACTAGCCTCTATATCTAGCACAGATACGCAGTATTTT.

The chain has TRBV7-8 and TRBJ2-3; D perhaps matches TRBD1 (6 bases). Per germline, CDR1 SGHVS and CDR2 FQNEAQ. Trimming pared 4 bases from V and 6 bases from J, leaving 14 bases between. The CDR3 length is 14 residues. CDR3 in amino acids: CASSSPTGPDTQYF. For the CDR3, the DNA is TGTGCCAGCAGCTCCCCCACAGGGCCTGATACGCAGTATTTT.

V is TRBV6-2 or TRBV6-3 and J is TRBJ2-7; D remains unclear. V lost 0 bases to trimming and J lost 4 bases, with 7 bases between them. Germline V CDR1 and CDR2: MNHEY, SVGEGT. The CDR3 is 13 amino acids. The CDR3 nucleotides read TGTGCCAGCAGTTACTCTACGACTTACGAGCAGTACTTC. Its translation is CASSYSTTYEQYF.

The V call is TRBV6-5, the J call TRBJ1-2; possible D gene TRBD1, 5 bases. Between the trimmed V and J ends, which lost 7 bases and 2 bases, there was a span of 11 bases. This CDR3 is built from 13 residues. The germline V gene encodes CDR1 MNHEY and CDR2 SVGAGI. This chain's CDR3 is CASTAGGNYGYTF. CDR3 sequence (DNA): TGTGCCAGCACCGCGGGGGGGAACTATGGCTACACCTTC.

The chain is built from TRBV29-1 and TRBJ2-1, with a weak D call TRBD2 (6 bases). The germline gives CDR1 SQVTM, CDR2 ANQGSEA. The CDR3 consists of 18 residues. Trimming took 1 base from V and 2 from J, leaving 21 bases between them. CDR3 residues: CSVEVGGITGAPYNEQFF. Written as DNA, the CDR3 is TGCAGCGTTGAAGTTGGAGGGATCACCGGGGCCCCCTACAATGAGCAGTTCTTC.

The chain joins TRBV30 to TRBJ1-5; a weak D match, TRBD1 (6 bases). The CDR3 runs 13 residues. Germline loops: CDR1 GTSNPN, CDR2 SVGIG (reference sequence). With 1 base removed from V and 4 bases from J, the gap between germline ends came to 8 bases. The CDR3, as DNA: TGTGCCTGGAGTGCAGGGGTGAATCAGCCCCAGCATTTT. This codes for CAWSAGVNQPQHF.

V gene TRBV10-1 combines with J gene TRBJ1-1, with TRBD1 matching 11 bases. Germline V gene sequence: CDR1 WNHNN, CDR2 SYGVQD (reference sequence). This CDR3 comprises 15 residues. J gave up 10 bases and V 3 bases, and 10 bases lay outside the gene matches. The CDR3, as DNA: TGCGCCAGCAGTGACTCGGGACAGGGGGAAGGACGAGCTTTCTTT. This encodes CASSDSGQGEGRAFF.

The gene calls are TRBV15 and TRBJ2-1, with TRBD1 as a possible D gene (6 bases). This CDR3 contains 14 residues. Germline CDR1 and CDR2: LNHNV and YYDKDF (reference sequence). The V end was cut by 11 bases, the J end by 0 bases, with 14 bases between. The DNA for the CDR3 is TGTGCCGGACCAGGGGATAGCTCCTACAATGAGCAGTTCTTC. It translates to CAGPGDSSYNEQFF.